What follows is one T cell receptor (beta chain) and its context. Its target is unknown. The data are from a study of radiotherapy plus CTLA-4 blockade in lung cancer. General study points: Strongest reported response predictors: early blood clone changes and post-radiation interferon-beta.

Here immunoSEQ multiplex PCR was the method, and the copy in TCRdb shows in-frame clones only, minus some. The table shows around 72,000 clones, with around 73% occurring only once. Germline CDR1 SGHTA, CDR2 FQGNSA. The V segment lost 3 bases and the J segment 4 bases; nucleotides outside the gene matches: 12. CDR3 size: 17 residues. This TCR came from a human donor with non-small cell lung cancer who had a complete response to radiotherapy plus ipilimumab. The sample consisted of peripheral blood, taken from a patient treated with radiotherapy plus ipilimumab. This chain uses TRBV7-2 with TRBJ2-1; 7 nucleotides align to TRBD2. The CDR3 sequence is CASSFGGGSRGYNEQFF. The CDR3 DNA reads TGTGCCAGCAGCTTTGGGGGAGGGTCCCGGGGGTACAATGAGCAGTTCTTC.